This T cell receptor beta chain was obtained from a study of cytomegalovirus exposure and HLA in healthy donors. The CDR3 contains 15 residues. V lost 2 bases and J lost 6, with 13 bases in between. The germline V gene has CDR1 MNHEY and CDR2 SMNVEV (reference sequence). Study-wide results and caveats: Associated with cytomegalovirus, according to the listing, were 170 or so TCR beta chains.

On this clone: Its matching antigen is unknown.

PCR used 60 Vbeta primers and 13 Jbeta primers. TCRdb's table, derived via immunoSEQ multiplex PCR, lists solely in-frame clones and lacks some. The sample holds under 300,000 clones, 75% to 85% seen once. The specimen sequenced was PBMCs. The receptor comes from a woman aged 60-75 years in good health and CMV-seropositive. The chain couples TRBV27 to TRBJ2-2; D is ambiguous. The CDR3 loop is CASSLSIDWSGELFF. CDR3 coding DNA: TGTGCCAGCAGTTTAAGCATAGATTGGTCCGGGGAGCTGTTTTTT.